This T cell receptor (beta chain) was captured in a study of blood T cell repertoires in COVID-19. Study-level background: Sites across the United States, Italy and Spain contributed samples from acute and convalescent COVID-19. The cDNA or gDNA used as material had been derived from T cells, B-cell-depleted T cells, or PBMCs.

Authors' methods: From reference gene primer amplification, estimates of nucleated cell counts were derived. Clones were sequenced by immunoSEQ multiplex PCR, and TCRdb holds only the in-frame ones, with some missing. V and J calls and clone size are given by that table; D and trimming were obtained from the DNA. The sample carries around 260,000 clones, 85% to 90% recorded once. V gave up 0 bases and J gave up 5 bases, with 14 bases separating them. The CDR3 extends over 15 amino acids. In germline, CDR1 is SGDLS, CDR2 YYNGEE. The chain combines TRBV9 with TRBJ2-5; tentative D call: TRBD2 (7 bases). This receptor was taken from a woman between 40 and 50 years old who had recovered from COVID-19. Sequences were obtained from peripheral blood. For the CDR3, the DNA is TGTGCCAGCAGCGTAGGTTCGGGGGGCCGGGAGACCCAGTACTTC. This translates into CASSVGSGGRETQYF.